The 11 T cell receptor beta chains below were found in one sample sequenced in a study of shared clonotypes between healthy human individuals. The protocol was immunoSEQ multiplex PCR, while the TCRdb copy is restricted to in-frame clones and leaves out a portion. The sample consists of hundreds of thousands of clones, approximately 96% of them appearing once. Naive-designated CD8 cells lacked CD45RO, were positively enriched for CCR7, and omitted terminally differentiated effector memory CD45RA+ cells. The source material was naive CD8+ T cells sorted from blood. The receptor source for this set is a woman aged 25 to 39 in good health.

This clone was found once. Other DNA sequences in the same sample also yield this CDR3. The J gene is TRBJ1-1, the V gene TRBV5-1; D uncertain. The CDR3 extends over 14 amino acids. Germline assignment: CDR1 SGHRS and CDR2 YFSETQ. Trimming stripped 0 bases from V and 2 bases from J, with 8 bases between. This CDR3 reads CASSLEGGNTEAFF. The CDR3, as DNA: TGCGCCAGCAGCTTGGAGGGAGGTAACACTGAAGCTTTCTTT.

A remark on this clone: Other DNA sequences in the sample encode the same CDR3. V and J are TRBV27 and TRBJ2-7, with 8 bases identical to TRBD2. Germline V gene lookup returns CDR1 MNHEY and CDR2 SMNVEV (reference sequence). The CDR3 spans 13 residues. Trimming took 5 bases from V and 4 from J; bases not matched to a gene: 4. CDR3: CASSHGTSYEQYF. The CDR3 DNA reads TGTGCCAGCAGTCACGGGACTAGTTACGAGCAGTACTTC.

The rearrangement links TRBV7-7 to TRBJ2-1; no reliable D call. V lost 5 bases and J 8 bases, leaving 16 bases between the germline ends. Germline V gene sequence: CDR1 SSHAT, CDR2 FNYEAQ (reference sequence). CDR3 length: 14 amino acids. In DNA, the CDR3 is TGTGCCAGCAGCGCAGCGCTGGGTCGAGATGAGCAGTTCTTC. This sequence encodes CASSAALGRDEQFF.

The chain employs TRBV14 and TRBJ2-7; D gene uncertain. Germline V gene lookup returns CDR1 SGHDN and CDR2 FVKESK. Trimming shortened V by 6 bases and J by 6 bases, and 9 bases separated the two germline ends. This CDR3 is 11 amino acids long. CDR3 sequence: CASSSNGEQYF. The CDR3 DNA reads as TGTGCCAGCAGTTCAAATGGCGAGCAGTACTTC.

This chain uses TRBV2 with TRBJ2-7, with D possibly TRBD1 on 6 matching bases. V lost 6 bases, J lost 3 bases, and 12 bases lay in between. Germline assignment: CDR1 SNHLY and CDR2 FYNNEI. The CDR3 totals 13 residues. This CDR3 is CASSFGQIYEQYF. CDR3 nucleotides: TGTGCCAGCAGCTTCGGACAGATCTACGAGCAGTACTTC.

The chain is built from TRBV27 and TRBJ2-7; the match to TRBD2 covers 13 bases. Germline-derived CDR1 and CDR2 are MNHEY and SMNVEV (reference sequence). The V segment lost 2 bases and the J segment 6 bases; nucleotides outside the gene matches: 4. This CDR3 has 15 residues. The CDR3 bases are TGTGCCAGCAGTTTAGCAGGGACTAGCGGGATCGAGCAGTACTTC. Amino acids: CASSLAGTSGIEQYF.

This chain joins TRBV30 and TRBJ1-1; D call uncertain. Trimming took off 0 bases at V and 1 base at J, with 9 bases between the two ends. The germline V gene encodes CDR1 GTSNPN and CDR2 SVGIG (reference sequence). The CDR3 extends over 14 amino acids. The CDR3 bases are TGTGCCTGGAGTGTAATTCCGGGGAACACTGAAGCTTTCTTT. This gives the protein CAWSVIPGNTEAFF.

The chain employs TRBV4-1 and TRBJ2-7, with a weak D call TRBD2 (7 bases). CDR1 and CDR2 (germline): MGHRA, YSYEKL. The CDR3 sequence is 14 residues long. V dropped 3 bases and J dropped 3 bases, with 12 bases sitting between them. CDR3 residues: CASSHPGGSYEQYF. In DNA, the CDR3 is TGCGCCAGCAGCCACCCGGGGGGCAGCTACGAGCAGTACTTC.

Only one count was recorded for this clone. Written as DNA, the CDR3 is TGTGCCAGTCTAGCGGGGCTCCCTTCCTACGAGCAGTACTTC. Amino acid sequence: CASLAGLPSYEQYF. J is TRBJ2-7 and V is TRBV2; the match to TRBD2 covers 9 bases. With 9 bases clipped from V and 1 base from J, the junction kept 7 bases outside the gene matches. Germline-derived CDR1 and CDR2 are SNHLY and FYNNEI. The CDR3 length is 14 residues.

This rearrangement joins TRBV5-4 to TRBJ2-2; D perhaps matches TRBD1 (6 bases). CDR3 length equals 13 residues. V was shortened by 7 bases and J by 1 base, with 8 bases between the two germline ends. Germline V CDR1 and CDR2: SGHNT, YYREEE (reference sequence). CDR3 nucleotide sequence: TGTGCCAGCCCGGGACAGAACACCGGGGAGCTGTTTTTT. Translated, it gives CASPGQNTGELFF.

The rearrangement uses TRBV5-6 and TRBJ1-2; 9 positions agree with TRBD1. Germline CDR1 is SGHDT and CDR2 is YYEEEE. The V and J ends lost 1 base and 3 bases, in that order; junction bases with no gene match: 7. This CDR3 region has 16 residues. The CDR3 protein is CASSLWSQGADYGYTF. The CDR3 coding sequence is TGTGCCAGCAGCTTGTGGTCACAGGGGGCTGACTATGGCTACACCTTC.